One sample yielded the 18 T cell receptor beta chains listed below, sequenced in a study of blood T cell repertoires in COVID-19. Only in-frame clones appear in the TCRdb table, and some are missing; sequencing was by immunoSEQ multiplex PCR. The table includes around 270,000 clones, 75% to 95% detected once. The sequenced sample was peripheral blood. The source of these receptors is a young adult with COVID-19, enrolled during active disease.

This sequence joins TRBV7-2 and TRBJ2-5, with 8 bases matching TRBD1. Germline values: CDR1 SGHTA, CDR2 FQGNSA. CDR3 size: 15 residues. V lost 6 bases, J lost 5 bases, and 11 bases stayed unmatched. The CDR3 spells CASRRKHTGGETQYF. For the CDR3, the DNA is TGTGCCAGCAGACGAAAACATACAGGGGGGGAGACCCAGTACTTC.

V and J are TRBV3-1 (or the pseudogene TRBV3-2) and TRBJ1-6; no reliable D call. Trimming shortened V by 1 base and J by 9 bases, and 13 bases separated the two germline ends. Germline V gene sequence: CDR1 LGHDT, CDR2 YNNKEL (reference sequence). The CDR3 extends over 15 amino acids. CDR3 amino acids: CASSQAQLYGSPLHF. DNA for the CDR3: TGTGCCAGCAGCCAAGCACAATTGTATGGTTCACCCCTCCACTTT.

V is TRBV9 and J is TRBJ1-2; D is undetermined. Trimming left V 0 bases short and J 6 bases short, with 9 bases between. The germline V gene encodes CDR1 SGDLS and CDR2 YYNGEE. CDR3 size: 13 residues. As DNA, the CDR3 is TGTGCCAGCAGCGTAGTCCCCCGCGATGGCTACACCTTC. Amino acids: CASSVVPRDGYTF.

V is TRBV29-1 and J is TRBJ2-5; D perhaps matches TRBD2 (6 bases). Trimming shortened V by 2 bases and J by 1 base, and 11 bases separated the two germline ends. Germline V lookup: CDR1 SQVTM, CDR2 ANQGSEA. CDR3 length equals 14 residues. The CDR3 nucleotides are TGCAGCGTTGAATACGCGGGAACCCAAGAGACCCAGTACTTC. Encoded protein: CSVEYAGTQETQYF.

The chain couples TRBV7-2 to TRBJ2-5; 9 nucleotides match TRBD1. J was trimmed by 4 bases and V by 5 bases; bases with no gene match: 8. Germline-derived CDR1 and CDR2 are SGHTA and FQGNSA. The CDR3 has 15 residues. CDR3 DNA sequence: TGTGCCAGCAGCCCCGGACAGGGGATGCGAGAGACCCAGTACTTC. Translated: CASSPGQGMRETQYF.

In regard to this clone: One end of the junction is discordant with germline, which a read error may explain. V gene TRBV2 combines with J gene TRBJ1-5, with TRBD1 matching over 7 bases. The CDR3 has 14 residues. CDR1 SNHLY and CDR2 FYNNEI come from the germline V gene. The CDR3 DNA sequence: TGTGCCAGCAGTGAACAGGGGGGCAAGCAGCCCCAGCATTTT. Amino acid sequence: CASSEQGGKQPQHF.

The chain couples TRBV7-9 to TRBJ1-2; 9 bases map to TRBD1. Trimming cost V 6 bases and J 1 base; bases outside gene matches: 6. The CDR3 is 15 amino acids. Looked up from germline, CDR1 is SEHNR and CDR2 is FQNEAQ (reference sequence). As DNA, the CDR3 is TGTGCCAGCAGTGTTCGACAGGGGGGTAACTATGGCTACACCTTC. Translation gives CASSVRQGGNYGYTF.

The V call is TRBV5-4, the J call TRBJ1-2, with 8 bases aligning to TRBD1. This CDR3 spans 11 amino acids. The V segment lost 8 bases and the J segment 7 bases; nucleotides outside the gene matches: 4. Germline CDR1 and CDR2: SGHNT and YYREEE (reference sequence). CDR3 sequence: CASQGALGYTF. CDR3 coding DNA: TGTGCCAGTCAGGGGGCCCTTGGCTACACCTTC.

The rearrangement uses TRBV29-1 and TRBJ1-1, with D perhaps TRBD1 (6 bases). CDR1 and CDR2 from the germline V gene are SQVTM and ANQGSEA. This CDR3 has 14 amino acids. The V and J ends lost 6 bases and 2 bases respectively, with 16 bases between them. The CDR3 DNA sequence: TGCAGCGTCATATCCAGGGGCGGAAACACTGAAGCTTTCTTT. Protein product: CSVISRGGNTEAFF.

The gene calls are TRBV7-9 and TRBJ2-3, with 8 nucleotides matching TRBD2. V was pared by 5 bases and J by 0 bases, with 16 bases of the junction left unmatched. This CDR3 is built from 19 residues. Germline CDR1 reads SEHNR; CDR2 reads FQNEAQ (reference sequence). In DNA form, the CDR3 reads TGTGCCAGCAGCCTACCCGACCTATTGGCTAGCGGGAGCACAGATACGCAGTATTTT. This encodes CASSLPDLLASGSTDTQYF.

This sequence joins TRBV5-1 and TRBJ2-6; D perhaps matches TRBD2 (6 bases). The germline V gene encodes CDR1 SGHRS and CDR2 YFSETQ. The CDR3 runs to 16 residues. V dropped 1 base and J dropped 3 bases, with 11 bases sitting between them. As DNA, the CDR3 is TGCGCCAGCAGCTTGAGGAGGGTCAGTGGGGCCAACGTCCTGACTTTC. The encoded protein is CASSLRRVSGANVLTF.

The table lists this clone with a few counts. This rearrangement joins TRBV19 to TRBJ1-5; 7 bases are a match to TRBD1. The V and J ends lost 5 bases and 1 base, in that order; junction bases with no gene match: 5. The CDR3 has 15 amino acids. The V gene's germline CDR1 is LNHDA and CDR2 SQIVND (reference sequence). CDR3 DNA sequence: TGTGCCAGTAGTGCCGGGACAGCCAGCAATCAGCCCCAGCATTTT. It codes for CASSAGTASNQPQHF. Full variable domain (missing parts from reference TRBV19 and TRBJ1-5): DGGITQSPKYLFRKEGQNVTLSCEQNLNHDAMYWYRQDPGQGLRLIYYSQIVNDFQKGDIAEGYSVSREKKESFPLTVTSAQKNPTAFYLCASSAGTASNQPQHFGDGTRLSIL.

Of note for this clone: In this CDR3 the conserved last residue, phenylalanine or tryptophan, is missing, so a read error is likely. No DNA is shown, since the ends of the CDR3 on it are uncertain; the CDR3 is the one TCRdb lists. V usage is TRBV12-3 or TRBV12-4 and J usage is TRBJ2-7; the table's D gene call, TRBD1, was not cross checked with the DNA. Inclusive of both ends, the CDR3 amounts to 12 amino acids. CDR3 region: CARMTGARIVPS.

This clone was seen more than once but under ten times. This chain joins TRBV3-1 (or the pseudogene TRBV3-2) and TRBJ2-5; no clear D gene. V lost 0 bases, J lost 4 bases, and 12 bases lay in between. Germline values: CDR1 LGHDT, CDR2 YNNKEL (reference sequence). The CDR3 sequence is 15 residues long. The CDR3 DNA sequence: TGTGCCAGCAGCCAAGATGCCACAGAAAGAGAGACCCAGTACTTC. The encoded protein is CASSQDATERETQYF.

The chain is built from TRBV28 and TRBJ1-5; D remains ambiguous. There are 12 residues in the CDR3. CDR1 and CDR2 (germline): MDHEN, SYDVKM. Trimming removed 3 bases from V and 4 bases from J, with 4 bases in between. The CDR3 nucleotides read TGTGCCAGCAGTTTTTCGAATCAGCCCCAGCATTTT. This codes for CASSFSNQPQHF. Drawing the rest from reference TRBV28 and TRBJ1-5, the complete variable domain is DVKVTQSSRYLVKRTGEKVFLECVQDMDHENMFWYRQDPGLGLRLIYFSYDVKMKEKGDIPEGYSVSREKKERFSLILESASTNQTSMYLCASSFSNQPQHFGDGTRLSIL.

The V and J genes are TRBV7-9 and TRBJ2-4; maybe TRBD2 (5 bases). CDR1 is SEHNR and CDR2 is FQNEAQ in the germline V gene (reference sequence). Trimming cost V 1 base and J 0 bases, with 10 bases left between them. CDR3 length: 16 residues. The CDR3 sequence: CASSLGGDLAKNIQYF. Here the CDR3 DNA reads TGTGCCAGCAGCTTAGGGGGAGACCTAGCCAAAAACATTCAGTACTTC. The complete variable domain, with remaining parts taken from reference TRBV7-9 and TRBJ2-4, reads DTGVSQNPRHKITKRGQNVTFRCDPISEHNRLYWYRQTLGQGPEFLTYFQNEAQLEKSRLLSDRFSAERPKGSFSTLEIQRTEQGDSAMYLCASSLGGDLAKNIQYFGAGTRLSVL.

The gene calls are TRBV7-9 and TRBJ2-1; TRBD1 might be the D (5 bases). Trimming left V 1 base short and J 2 bases short, with 9 bases between. The CDR3 is 15 amino acids. Germline lookup yields CDR1 SEHNR and CDR2 FQNEAQ (reference sequence). The CDR3 is CASSLGADTYNEQFF. In nucleotides, the CDR3 is TGTGCCAGCAGCTTAGGGGCGGACACCTACAATGAGCAGTTCTTC.

This clone has more than one count but fewer than ten. The chain has TRBV29-1 and TRBJ1-3; D unclear. CDR1 and CDR2 from the germline V gene are SQVTM and ANQGSEA. The CDR3 totals 12 residues. Trimming removed 4 bases from V and 4 bases from J, with 8 bases in between. In DNA form, the CDR3 reads TGCAGCGTTGGGTCTATCGGAAACACCATATATTTT. Protein: CSVGSIGNTIYF.